One and the same sample provided the 11 T cell receptor beta chains below, sequenced in a study of cytomegalovirus exposure and HLA in healthy donors. Measured with immunoSEQ multiplex PCR; TCRdb has only the in-frame clones, and not every one. The table lists tens of thousands of clones, about 90% of them singletons. Sequenced material: PBMCs. These receptors were collected from a man between 18 and 29 years old in good health and CMV-seronegative.

The chain carries TRBV5-1 and TRBJ2-7; 7 nucleotides match TRBD1. The trim removed 4 bases at V and 7 bases at J, leaving 8 bases unmatched. The length of the CDR3 is 13 residues. Germline assignment: CDR1 SGHRS and CDR2 YFSETQ. This CDR3 is CASSNDRVGEQYF. DNA for the CDR3: TGCGCCAGCAGCAATGACAGGGTGGGGGAGCAGTACTTC.

This clone turned up a few times. The V gene is TRBV2, the J gene TRBJ1-2; TRBD1 might be the D (6 bases). Trimming left V 6 bases short and J 2 bases short, with 13 bases between. The length of the CDR3 is 14 residues. Germline loops: CDR1 SNHLY, CDR2 FYNNEI. CDR3 nucleotides: TGTGCCAGCAGGGCAGGGGTCTCAAACTATGGCTACACCTTC. Its protein is CASRAGVSNYGYTF.

The chain has TRBV7-2 and TRBJ1-4, with 8 bases matching TRBD1. The ends lost 5 bases at V and 8 bases at J; junction bases unmatched: 13. CDR3 length: 16 residues. Germline assignment: CDR1 SGHTA and CDR2 FQGNSA. The CDR3 nucleotides read TGTGCCAGCAGCCAGAACATTGGACAGGGCGGGGAAAAACTGTTTTTT. Translation gives CASSQNIGQGGEKLFF.

The V and J genes are TRBV9 and TRBJ2-7, with TRBD2 matching 7 bases. CDR1 and CDR2 (germline): SGDLS, YYNGEE. The CDR3 sequence is 13 residues long. V gave up 0 bases and J gave up 7 bases; unmatched junction bases: 4. The CDR3 bases are TGTGCCAGCAGCGTAGGTGTGGGAGGGGAGCAGTACTTC. Amino acids: CASSVGVGGEQYF.

The V and J genes are TRBV5-1 and TRBJ2-1, with TRBD2 matching over 9 bases. J was trimmed by 8 bases and V by 4 bases; bases with no gene match: 10. This CDR3 contains 15 residues. Germline values: CDR1 SGHRS, CDR2 YFSETQ. DNA of the CDR3: TGCGCCAGCAGCGCCCGGGCGGGAGGGCCCGATGAGCAGTTCTTC. Protein product: CASSARAGGPDEQFF.

This clone was observed once. J is TRBJ2-6 and V is TRBV11-3; D is unresolved. Germline loops: CDR1 SGHNT, CDR2 YENEEA. The CDR3 is made up of 13 amino acids. V gave up 6 bases and J gave up 12 bases, with 15 bases separating them. CDR3 DNA: TGTGCCAGCAGTTTAAGCCCCTCCGGCGTCCTGACTTTC. This encodes CASSLSPSGVLTF.

DNA of the CDR3: TGTGCCAGCAGGACAGGGACGTATGGCTACACCTTC. Residues: CASRTGTYGYTF. The chain uses TRBV28 and TRBJ1-2, with 7 bases fitting TRBD1. The CDR3 loop spans 12 amino acids. Germline trimming cut 6 bases from V and 5 bases from J; bases unmatched to any gene: 3. Looked up from germline, CDR1 is MDHEN and CDR2 is SYDVKM.

The V and J genes are TRBV5-4 and TRBJ2-1; 11 bases fit TRBD2. V lost 0 bases to trimming and J lost 4 bases; unmatched junction nucleotides: 12. The length of the CDR3 is 19 residues. CDR1 SGHNT and CDR2 YYREEE come from the germline V gene (reference sequence). The CDR3: CASSLAAGLAGQLYNEQFF. CDR3 nucleotide sequence: TGTGCCAGCAGCTTGGCGGCTGGACTAGCGGGTCAGCTTTACAATGAGCAGTTCTTC.

J is TRBJ2-3 and V is TRBV7-2, with 9 bases matching TRBD1. The CDR3 consists of 12 residues. The germline V gene has CDR1 SGHTA and CDR2 FQGNSA. With 3 bases clipped from V and 9 bases from J, the junction kept 1 base outside the gene matches. The CDR3 here is CASSFGQGTQYF. The DNA for the CDR3 is TGTGCCAGCAGCTTCGGACAGGGGACGCAGTATTTT. The full variable domain, completed using reference TRBV7-2 and TRBJ2-3, is GAGVSQSPSNKVTEKGKDVELRCDPISGHTALYWYRQSLGQGLEFLIYFQGNSAPDKSGLPSDRFSAERTGGSVSTLTIQRTQQEDSAVYLCASSFGQGTQYFGPGTRLTVL.

In this sample, this clone turned up a few times. The chain combines TRBV7-9 with TRBJ2-1; TRBD1 aligns across 8 bases. J was trimmed by 3 bases and V by 5 bases; bases with no gene match: 6. This CDR3 has 15 residues. Germline V gene data show CDR1 as SEHNR and CDR2 as FQNEAQ (reference sequence). CDR3 sequence (DNA): TGTGCCAGCAGCCAGTTGGGACAGGTCTACAATGAGCAGTTCTTC. It translates to CASSQLGQVYNEQFF.

CDR3 bases: TGTGCCTGGAGTACAGGGGTCAAAAACATTCAGTACTTC. Encoded protein: CAWSTGVKNIQYF. The J gene is TRBJ2-4, the V gene TRBV30; 7 nucleotides agree with TRBD1. CDR1 and CDR2 from the germline V gene are GTSNPN and SVGIG (reference sequence). The CDR3 sequence is 13 residues long. V lost 2 bases to trimming and J lost 3 bases; unmatched junction nucleotides: 1.